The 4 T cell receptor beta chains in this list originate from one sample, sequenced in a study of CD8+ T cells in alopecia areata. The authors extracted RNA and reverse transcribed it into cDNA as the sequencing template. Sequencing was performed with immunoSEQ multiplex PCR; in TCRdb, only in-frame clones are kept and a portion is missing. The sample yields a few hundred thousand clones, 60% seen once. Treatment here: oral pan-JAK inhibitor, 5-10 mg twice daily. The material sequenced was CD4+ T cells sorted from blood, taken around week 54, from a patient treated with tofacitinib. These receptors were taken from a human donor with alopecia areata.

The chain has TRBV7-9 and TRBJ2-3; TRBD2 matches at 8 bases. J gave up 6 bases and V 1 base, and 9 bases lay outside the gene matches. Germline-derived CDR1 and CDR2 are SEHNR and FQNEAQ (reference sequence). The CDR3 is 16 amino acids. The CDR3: CASSLEAGGVIDTQYF. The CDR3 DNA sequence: TGTGCCAGCAGCTTAGAGGCGGGGGGAGTCATCGATACGCAGTATTTT.

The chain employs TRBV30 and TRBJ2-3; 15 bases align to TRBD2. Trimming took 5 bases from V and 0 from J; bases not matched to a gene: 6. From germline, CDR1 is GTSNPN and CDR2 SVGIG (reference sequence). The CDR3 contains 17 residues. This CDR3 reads CAWLGLAGGASTDTQYF. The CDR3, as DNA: TGTGCCTGGCTGGGACTAGCGGGGGGCGCTAGCACAGATACGCAGTATTTT.

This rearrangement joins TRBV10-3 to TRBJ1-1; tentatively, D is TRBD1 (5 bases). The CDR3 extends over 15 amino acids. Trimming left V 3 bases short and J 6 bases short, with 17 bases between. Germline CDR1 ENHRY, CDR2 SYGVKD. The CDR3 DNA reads TGTGCCATCAGTGATCCCCTCAGGGACGGGGCTGAAGCTTTCTTT. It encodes CAISDPLRDGAEAFF.

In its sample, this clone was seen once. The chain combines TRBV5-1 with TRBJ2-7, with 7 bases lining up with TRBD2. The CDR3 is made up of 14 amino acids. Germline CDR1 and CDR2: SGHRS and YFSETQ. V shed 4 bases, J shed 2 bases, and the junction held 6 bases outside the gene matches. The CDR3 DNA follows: TGCGCCAGCAGCAGGGACTACGGACCCTACGAGCAGTACTTC. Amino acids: CASSRDYGPYEQYF.